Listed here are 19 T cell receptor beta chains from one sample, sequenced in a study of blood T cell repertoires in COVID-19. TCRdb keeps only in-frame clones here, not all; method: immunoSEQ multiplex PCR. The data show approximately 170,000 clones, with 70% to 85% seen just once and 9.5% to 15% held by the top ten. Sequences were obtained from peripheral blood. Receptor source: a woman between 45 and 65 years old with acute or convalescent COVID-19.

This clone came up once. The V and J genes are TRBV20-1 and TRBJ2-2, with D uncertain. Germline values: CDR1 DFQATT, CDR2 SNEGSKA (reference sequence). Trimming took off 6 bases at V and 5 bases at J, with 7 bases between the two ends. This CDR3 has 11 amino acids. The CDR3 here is CSASSTGELFF. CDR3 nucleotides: TGCAGTGCCTCCTCGACCGGGGAGCTGTTTTTT.

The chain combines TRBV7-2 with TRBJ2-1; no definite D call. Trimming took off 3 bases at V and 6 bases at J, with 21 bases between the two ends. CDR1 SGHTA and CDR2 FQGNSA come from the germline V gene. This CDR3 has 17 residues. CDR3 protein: CASSFRYYSLGSNEQFF. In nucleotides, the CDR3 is TGTGCCAGCAGCTTTCGGTATTATAGTCTGGGCTCCAATGAGCAGTTCTTC.

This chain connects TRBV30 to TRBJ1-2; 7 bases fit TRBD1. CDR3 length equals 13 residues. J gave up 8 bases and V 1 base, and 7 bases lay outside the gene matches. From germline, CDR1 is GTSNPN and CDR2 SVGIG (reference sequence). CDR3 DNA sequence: TGTGCCTGGAGTGCCCGGACAGGTGGAGGCTACACCTTC. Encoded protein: CAWSARTGGGYTF.

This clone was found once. As DNA, the CDR3 is TGTGCCAGTAGTCCGGCGGGGGAAGAGCAGTACTTC. It translates to CASSPAGEEQYF. The chain couples TRBV19 to TRBJ2-7, with 7 bases aligning to TRBD2. Germline loops: CDR1 LNHDA, CDR2 SQIVND (reference sequence). This CDR3 spans 12 amino acids. V lost 5 bases to trimming and J lost 7 bases; unmatched junction nucleotides: 5.

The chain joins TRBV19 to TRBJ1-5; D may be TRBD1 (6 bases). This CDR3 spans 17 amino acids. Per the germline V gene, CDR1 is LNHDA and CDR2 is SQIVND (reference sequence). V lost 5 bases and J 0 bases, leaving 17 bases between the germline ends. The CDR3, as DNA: TGTGCCAGTAGTGCTCCCGGGACATGGGGTAGCAATCAGCCCCAGCATTTT. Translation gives CASSAPGTWGSNQPQHF. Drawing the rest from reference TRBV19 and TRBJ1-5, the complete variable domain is DGGITQSPKYLFRKEGQNVTLSCEQNLNHDAMYWYRQDPGQGLRLIYYSQIVNDFQKGDIAEGYSVSREKKESFPLTVTSAQKNPTAFYLCASSAPGTWGSNQPQHFGDGTRLSIL.

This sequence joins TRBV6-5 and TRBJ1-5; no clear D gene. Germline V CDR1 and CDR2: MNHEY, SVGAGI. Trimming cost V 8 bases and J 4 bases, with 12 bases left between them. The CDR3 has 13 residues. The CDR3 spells CASSAAQNQPQHF. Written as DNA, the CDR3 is TGTGCCAGCTCGGCGGCCCAAAATCAGCCCCAGCATTTT.

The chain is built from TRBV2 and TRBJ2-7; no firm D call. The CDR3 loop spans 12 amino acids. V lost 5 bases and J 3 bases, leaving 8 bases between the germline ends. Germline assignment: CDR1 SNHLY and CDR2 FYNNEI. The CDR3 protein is CASSQLFYEQYF. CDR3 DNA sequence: TGTGCCAGCAGTCAACTTTTCTACGAGCAGTACTTC. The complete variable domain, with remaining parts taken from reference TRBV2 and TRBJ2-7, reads EPEVTQTPSHQVTQMGQEVILRCVPISNHLYFYWYRQILGQKVEFLVSFYNNEISEKSEIFDDQFSVERPDGSNFTLKIRSTKLEDSAMYFCASSQLFYEQYFGPGTRLTVT.

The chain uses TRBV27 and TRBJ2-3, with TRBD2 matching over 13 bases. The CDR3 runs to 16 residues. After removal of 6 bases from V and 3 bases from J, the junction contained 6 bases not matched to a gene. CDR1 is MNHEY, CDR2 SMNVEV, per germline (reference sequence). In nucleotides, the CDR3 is TGTGCCAGCAGCTTTGAGACTAGCGGGGGGACAGATACGCAGTATTTT. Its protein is CASSFETSGGTDTQYF.

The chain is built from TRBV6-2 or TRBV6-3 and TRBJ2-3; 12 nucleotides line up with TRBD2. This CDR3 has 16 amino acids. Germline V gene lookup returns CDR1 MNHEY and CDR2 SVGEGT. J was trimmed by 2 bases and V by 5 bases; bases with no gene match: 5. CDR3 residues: CASSDGLAGTTDTQYF. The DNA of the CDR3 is TGTGCCAGCAGTGATGGACTAGCGGGGACCACAGATACGCAGTATTTT.

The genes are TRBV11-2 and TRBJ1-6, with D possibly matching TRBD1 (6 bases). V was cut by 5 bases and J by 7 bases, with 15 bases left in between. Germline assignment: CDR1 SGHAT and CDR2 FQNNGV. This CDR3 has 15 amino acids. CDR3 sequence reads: CASSAGQRKNSPLHF. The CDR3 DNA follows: TGTGCCAGCAGCGCCGGACAGCGGAAGAATTCACCCCTCCACTTT.

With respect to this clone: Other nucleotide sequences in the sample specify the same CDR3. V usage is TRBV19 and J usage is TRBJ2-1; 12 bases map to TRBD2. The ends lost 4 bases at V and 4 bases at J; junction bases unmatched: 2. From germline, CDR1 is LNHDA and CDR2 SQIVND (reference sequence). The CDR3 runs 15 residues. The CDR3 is CASSTTSGSYNEQFF. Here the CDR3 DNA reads TGTGCCAGTAGTACGACTAGCGGGAGTTACAATGAGCAGTTCTTC.

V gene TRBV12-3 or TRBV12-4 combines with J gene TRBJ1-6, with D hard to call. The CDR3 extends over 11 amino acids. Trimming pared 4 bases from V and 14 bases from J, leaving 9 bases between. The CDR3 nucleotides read TGTGCCAGCAGTTCGTCCTCTGCCCTCCACTTT. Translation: CASSSSSALHF.

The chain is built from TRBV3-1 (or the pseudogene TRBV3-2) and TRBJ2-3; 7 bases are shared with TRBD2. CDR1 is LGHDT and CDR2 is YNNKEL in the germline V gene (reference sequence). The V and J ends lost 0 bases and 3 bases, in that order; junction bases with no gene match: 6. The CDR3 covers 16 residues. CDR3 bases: TGTGCCAGCAGCCAAGACCGGGAGGTTGGAACAGATACGCAGTATTTT. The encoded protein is CASSQDREVGTDTQYF.

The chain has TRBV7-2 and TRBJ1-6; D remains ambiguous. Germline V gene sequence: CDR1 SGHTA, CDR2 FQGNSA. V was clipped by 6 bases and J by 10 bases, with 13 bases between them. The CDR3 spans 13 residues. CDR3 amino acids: CASRSASGSPLHF. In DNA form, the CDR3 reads TGTGCCAGCAGGAGCGCGTCGGGATCACCCCTCCACTTT.

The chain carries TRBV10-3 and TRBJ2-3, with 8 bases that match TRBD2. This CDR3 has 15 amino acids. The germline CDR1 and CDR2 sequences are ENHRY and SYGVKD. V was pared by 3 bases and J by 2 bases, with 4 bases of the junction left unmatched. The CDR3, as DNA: TGTGCCATCAGTGACAGCGGGGGCCTCACAGATACGCAGTATTTT. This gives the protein CAISDSGGLTDTQYF.

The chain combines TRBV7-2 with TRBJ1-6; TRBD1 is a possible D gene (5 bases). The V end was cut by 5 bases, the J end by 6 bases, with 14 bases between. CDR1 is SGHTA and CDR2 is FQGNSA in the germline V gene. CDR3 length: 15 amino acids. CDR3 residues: CASSLEGRANSPLHF. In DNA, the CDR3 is TGTGCCAGCAGCCTTGAAGGCAGGGCTAATTCACCCCTCCACTTT.

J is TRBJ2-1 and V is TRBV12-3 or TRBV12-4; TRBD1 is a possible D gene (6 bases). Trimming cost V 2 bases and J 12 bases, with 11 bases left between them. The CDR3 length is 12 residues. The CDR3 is CASSLQGLTQFF. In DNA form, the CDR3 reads TGTGCCAGCAGTTTACAGGGGCTGACGCAGTTCTTC.

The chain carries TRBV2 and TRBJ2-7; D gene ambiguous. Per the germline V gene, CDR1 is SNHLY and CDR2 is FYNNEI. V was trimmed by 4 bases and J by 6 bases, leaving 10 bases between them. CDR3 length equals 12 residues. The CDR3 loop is CASSASGGEQYF. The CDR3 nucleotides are TGTGCCAGCAGTGCCTCGGGTGGCGAGCAGTACTTC.

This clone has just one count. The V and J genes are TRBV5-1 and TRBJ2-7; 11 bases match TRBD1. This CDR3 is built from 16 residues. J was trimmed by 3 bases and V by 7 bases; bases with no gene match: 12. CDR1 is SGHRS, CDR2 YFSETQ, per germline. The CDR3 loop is CASGRDRGSGNYEQYF. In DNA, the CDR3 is TGCGCCAGCGGAAGGGACAGGGGGTCCGGGAACTACGAGCAGTACTTC.